This T cell receptor (beta chain) comes out of a study of regulatory T cells in long-lasting Graves disease. Whole-study context: Prior antithyroid drug treatment in newly diagnosed Graves' patients lasted under 3 months.

The TCR beta library used iRepertoire HTBI primers with Arm-PCR amplification of CDR3. Original analysis: Sequenced samples collectively carried under 75 TRBV and around 15 TRBJ segments. TCRdb re-analysed the multiplex PCR reads in MiXCR, keeping a single row per CDR3 protein. The authors' filters were not applied to this entry. In the table there are hundreds of thousands of distinct CDR3 sequences, 15% to 18% of which are singletons. This clonotype came up many times. What it recognizes is unknown. Described time point: newly diagnosed GD, antithyroid drugs for less than 3 months. The TCR library was made from RNA extracted from PBMCs. Findings of the study overall: New patients shared 950 to 1,000 public clonotypes, fewer than the approximately 3,000 shared by persistent patients.

The specimen comprised peripheral blood mononuclear cells (PBMCs), sampled at new diagnosis, from a patient treated with antithyroid drugs. This TCR came from a female donor with Graves disease.

This CDR3 is CASSSLSGHPADTQYF. The CDR3, as DNA: TGTGCCAGCAGCTCTCTTTCCGGACACCCCGCAGATACGCAGTATTTT. The V and J genes are TRBV13 and TRBJ2-3, with D possibly TRBD1 on 5 matching bases. Germline V gene lookup returns CDR1 PRHDT and CDR2 FYEKMQ (reference sequence). Deletions cut 4 bases from V and 4 bases from J, with 18 bases between. The CDR3 length is 16 residues.